This T cell receptor beta chain was sequenced for a study of shared clonotypes between healthy human individuals. Study-level information: Donors were a couple of women and a few men aged 18 to 49.

The authors divided CD4+ cells into CD45RA+ naive and CD45RA-negative memory subsets. Germline-derived CDR1 and CDR2 are KGHSH and LQKENI. Trimming at V came to 3 bases and at J to 3 bases, leaving 15 bases not matched to a gene. This CDR3 region has 19 residues. The repertoire was sequenced with immunoSEQ multiplex PCR; TCRdb's copy has only in-frame clones and lacks some. Found here are over 1.5 million clones, around 98% of them singletons; the top ten hold approximately 0.44%. The chain employs TRBV18 and TRBJ1-5; 9 bases map to TRBD1. This receptor was obtained from a man aged 25-45 years in good health. The source material was naive CD4+ T cells sorted from blood. Noted subset: CD45RA+ positively selected. DNA of the CDR3: TGTGCCAGCTCACCTAGGGGGGTTCCCGGGACAGGGCTCAATCAGCCCCAGCATTTT. Protein: CASSPRGVPGTGLNQPQHF.